The subject of this entry is one T cell receptor (beta chain). What it binds is unknown. The data were obtained in a study of cytomegalovirus exposure and HLA in healthy donors. Study at large: For the approximately 400 genotyped donors, around 76% fell within the Caucasian-associated ancestry cluster.

Whole-study findings and limits: Information on immune exposure was restricted to one variable (CMV serostatus). It was shown in a later analysis that HLA-associated TCR beta chains were more clonally expanded than other, equally common chains. Among TCR beta chains, those listed as cytomegalovirus-associated numbered over 150.

The V end lost 0 bases, the J end lost 5 bases, and 10 bases lay between the germline ends. This CDR3 has 14 amino acids. The germline CDR1 and CDR2 sequences are ENHRY and SYGVKD. It was with 60 Vbeta and 13 Jbeta primers that the PCR ran. Using immunoSEQ multiplex PCR, the repertoire was profiled, and TCRdb retains in-frame clones only, with some absent. The data contain 90,000 or so clones, 70% to 85% of them singletons. Sequenced sample: PBMCs. The rearrangement links TRBV10-3 to TRBJ1-2; weak D call: TRBD1 (5 bases). This clonotype was sampled from a man aged 50 or older in good health and CMV-seronegative. CDR3: CAISESTAYYGYTF. The DNA of the CDR3 is TGTGCCATCAGTGAGTCGACAGCATATTATGGCTACACCTTC.